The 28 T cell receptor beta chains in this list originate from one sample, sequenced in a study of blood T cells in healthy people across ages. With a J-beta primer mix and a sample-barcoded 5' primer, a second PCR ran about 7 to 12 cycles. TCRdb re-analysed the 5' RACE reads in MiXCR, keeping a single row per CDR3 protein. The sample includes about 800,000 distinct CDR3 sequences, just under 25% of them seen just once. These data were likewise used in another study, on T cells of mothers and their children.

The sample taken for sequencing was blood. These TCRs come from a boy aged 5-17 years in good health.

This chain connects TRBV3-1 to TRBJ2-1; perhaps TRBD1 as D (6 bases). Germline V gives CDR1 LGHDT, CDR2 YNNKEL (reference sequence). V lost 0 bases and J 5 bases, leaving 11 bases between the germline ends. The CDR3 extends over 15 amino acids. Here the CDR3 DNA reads TGTGCCAGCAGCCAAGATCTAGCAGGGGACAATGAGCAGTTCTTC. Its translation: CASSQDLAGDNEQFF.

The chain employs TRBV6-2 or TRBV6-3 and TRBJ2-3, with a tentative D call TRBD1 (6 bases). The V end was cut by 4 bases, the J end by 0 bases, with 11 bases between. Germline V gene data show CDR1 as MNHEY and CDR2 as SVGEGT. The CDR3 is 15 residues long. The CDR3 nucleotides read TGTGCCAGCAGTTTTCTACAGGGTAGCACAGATACGCAGTATTTT. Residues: CASSFLQGSTDTQYF.

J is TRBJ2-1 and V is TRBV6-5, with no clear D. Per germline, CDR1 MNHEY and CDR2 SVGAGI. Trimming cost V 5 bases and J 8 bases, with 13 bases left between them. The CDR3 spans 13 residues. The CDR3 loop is CASSQRPRDEQFF. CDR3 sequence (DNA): TGTGCCAGCAGTCAAAGACCCCGTGATGAGCAGTTCTTC.

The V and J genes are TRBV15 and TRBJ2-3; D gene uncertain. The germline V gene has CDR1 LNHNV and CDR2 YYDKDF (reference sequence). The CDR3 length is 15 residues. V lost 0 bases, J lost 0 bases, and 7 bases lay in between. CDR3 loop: CATSRDRGSTDTQYF. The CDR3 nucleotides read TGTGCCACCAGCAGAGATAGAGGTAGCACAGATACGCAGTATTTT.

CDR3 protein: CASSSGGGRSSYNEQFF. DNA for the CDR3: TGCGCCAGCAGCAGCGGGGGCGGCCGAAGCTCCTACAATGAGCAGTTCTTC. This chain joins TRBV4-3 and TRBJ2-1, with 8 bases lining up with TRBD2. The J segment lost 0 bases and the V segment lost 5 bases, leaving 9 bases of the junction unmatched. Germline V gives CDR1 LGHNA, CDR2 YSLEER. CDR3 length equals 17 residues.

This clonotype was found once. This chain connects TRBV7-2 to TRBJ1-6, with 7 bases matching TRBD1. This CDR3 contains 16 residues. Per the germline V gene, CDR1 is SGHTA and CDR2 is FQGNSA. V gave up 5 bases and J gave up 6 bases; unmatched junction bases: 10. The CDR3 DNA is TGTGCCAGCAGCCCAATAAAAGGGGGCCGTAATTCACCCCTCCACTTT. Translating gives CASSPIKGGRNSPLHF.

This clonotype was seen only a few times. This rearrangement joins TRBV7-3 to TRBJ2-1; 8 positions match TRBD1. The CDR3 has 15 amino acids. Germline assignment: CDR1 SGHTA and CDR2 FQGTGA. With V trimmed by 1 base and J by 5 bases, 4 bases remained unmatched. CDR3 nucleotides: TGTGCCAGCAGCTTAATTTGGACAGGGAACAATGAGCAGTTCTTC. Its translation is CASSLIWTGNNEQFF.

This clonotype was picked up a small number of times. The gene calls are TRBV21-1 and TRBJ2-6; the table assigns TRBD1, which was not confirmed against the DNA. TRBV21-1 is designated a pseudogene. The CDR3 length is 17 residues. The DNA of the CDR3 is TGTGCCAGCAGCAAAGGGACAGGCCGCGCTGGGGCCAACGTCCTGACTTTC. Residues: CASSKGTGRAGANVLTF.

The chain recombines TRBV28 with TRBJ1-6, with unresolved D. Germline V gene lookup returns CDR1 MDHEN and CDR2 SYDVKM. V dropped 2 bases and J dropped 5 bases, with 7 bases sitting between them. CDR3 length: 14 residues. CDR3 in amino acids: CASSLVQNNSPLHF. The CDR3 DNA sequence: TGTGCCAGCAGTTTAGTGCAGAATAATTCACCCCTCCACTTT. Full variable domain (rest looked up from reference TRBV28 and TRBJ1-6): DVKVTQSSRYLVKRTGEKVFLECVQDMDHENMFWYRQDPGLGLRLIYFSYDVKMKEKGDIPEGYSVSREKKERFSLILESASTNQTSMYLCASSLVQNNSPLHFGNGTRLTVT.

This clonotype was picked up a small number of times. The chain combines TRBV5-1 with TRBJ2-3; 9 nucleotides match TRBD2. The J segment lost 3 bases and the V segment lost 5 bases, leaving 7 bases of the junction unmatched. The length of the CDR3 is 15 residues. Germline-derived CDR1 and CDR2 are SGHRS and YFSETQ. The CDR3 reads CASRNSGSLTDTQYF. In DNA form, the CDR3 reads TGCGCCAGCAGGAATAGCGGGAGTCTGACAGATACGCAGTATTTT.

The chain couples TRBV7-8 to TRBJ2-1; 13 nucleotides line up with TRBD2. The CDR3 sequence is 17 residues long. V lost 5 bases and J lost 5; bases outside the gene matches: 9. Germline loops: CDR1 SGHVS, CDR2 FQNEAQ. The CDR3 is CASSPLPGLAGNNEQFF. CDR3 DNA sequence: TGTGCCAGCAGCCCACTCCCGGGACTAGCGGGAAACAATGAGCAGTTCTTC.

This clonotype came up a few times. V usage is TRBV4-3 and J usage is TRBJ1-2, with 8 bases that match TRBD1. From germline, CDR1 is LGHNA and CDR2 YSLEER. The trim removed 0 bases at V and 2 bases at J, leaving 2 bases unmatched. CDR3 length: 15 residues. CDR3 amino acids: CASSQDHRGNYGYTF. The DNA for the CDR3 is TGCGCCAGCAGCCAAGATCACAGGGGGAACTATGGCTACACCTTC.

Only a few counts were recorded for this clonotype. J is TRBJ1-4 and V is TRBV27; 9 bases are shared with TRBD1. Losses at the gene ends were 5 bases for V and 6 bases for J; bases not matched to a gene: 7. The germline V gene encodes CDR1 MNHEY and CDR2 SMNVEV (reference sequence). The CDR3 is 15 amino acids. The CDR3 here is CASSPLTGGDEKLFF. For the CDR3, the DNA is TGTGCCAGCAGTCCATTGACAGGGGGAGATGAAAAACTGTTTTTT.

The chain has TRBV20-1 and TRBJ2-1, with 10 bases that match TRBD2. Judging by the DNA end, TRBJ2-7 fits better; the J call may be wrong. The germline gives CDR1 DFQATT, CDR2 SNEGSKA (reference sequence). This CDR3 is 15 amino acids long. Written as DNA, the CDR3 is TGCAGTGCGAGCCAACTAGCGGGACGCTTCTACGAGCAGTACTTC. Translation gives CSASQLAGRFYEQYF.

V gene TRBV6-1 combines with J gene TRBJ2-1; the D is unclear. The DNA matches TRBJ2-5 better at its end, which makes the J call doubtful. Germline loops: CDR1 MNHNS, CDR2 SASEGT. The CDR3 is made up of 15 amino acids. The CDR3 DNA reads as TGTGCCAGCAGTGGGTTCAGTGTTAGTGCGGAGACCCAGTACTTC. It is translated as CASSGFSVSAETQYF.

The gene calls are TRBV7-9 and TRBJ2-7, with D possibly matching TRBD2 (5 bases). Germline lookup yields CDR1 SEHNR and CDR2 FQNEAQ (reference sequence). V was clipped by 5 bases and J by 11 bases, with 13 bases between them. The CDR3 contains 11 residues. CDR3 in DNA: TGTGCCAGCAGCGCCGAACTAGTGGAGTACTTC. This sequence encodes CASSAELVEYF.

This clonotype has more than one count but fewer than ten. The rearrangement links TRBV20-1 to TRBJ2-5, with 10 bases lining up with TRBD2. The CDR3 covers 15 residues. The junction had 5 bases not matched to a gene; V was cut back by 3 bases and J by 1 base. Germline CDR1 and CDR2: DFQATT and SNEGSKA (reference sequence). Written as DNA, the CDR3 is TGCAGTGCTAGGGCTAGCGGGGGAACCCAAGAGACCCAGTACTTC. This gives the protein CSARASGGTQETQYF.

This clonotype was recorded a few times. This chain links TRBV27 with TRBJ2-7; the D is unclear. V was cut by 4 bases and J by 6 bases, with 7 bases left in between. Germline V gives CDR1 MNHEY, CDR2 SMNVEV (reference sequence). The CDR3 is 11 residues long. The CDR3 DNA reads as TGTGCCAGCAGTTCTTATGGCGAGCAGTACTTC. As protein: CASSSYGEQYF.

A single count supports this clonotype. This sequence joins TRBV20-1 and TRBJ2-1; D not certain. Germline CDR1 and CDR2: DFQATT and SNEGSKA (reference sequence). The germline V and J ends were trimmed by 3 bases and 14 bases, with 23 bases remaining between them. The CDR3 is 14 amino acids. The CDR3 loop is CSARLQNKVQNEFF. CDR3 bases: TGCAGTGCTAGGCTCCAAAACAAGGTCCAGAATGAGTTCTTC.

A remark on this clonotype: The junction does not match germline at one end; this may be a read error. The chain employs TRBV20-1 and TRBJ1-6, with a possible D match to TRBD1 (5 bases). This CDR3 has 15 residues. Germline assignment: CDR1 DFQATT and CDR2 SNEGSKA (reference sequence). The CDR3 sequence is CSAREDTSYNSPLHF. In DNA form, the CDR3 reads TGCAGTGCTAGAGAGGACACCTCCTATAATTCGCCCCTCCACTTT.

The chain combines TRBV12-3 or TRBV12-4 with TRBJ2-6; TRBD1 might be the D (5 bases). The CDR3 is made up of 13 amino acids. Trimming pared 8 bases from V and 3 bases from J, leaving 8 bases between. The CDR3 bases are TGTGCCAGCGCAGGGTATGGGGCCAACGTCCTGACTTTC. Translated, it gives CASAGYGANVLTF.

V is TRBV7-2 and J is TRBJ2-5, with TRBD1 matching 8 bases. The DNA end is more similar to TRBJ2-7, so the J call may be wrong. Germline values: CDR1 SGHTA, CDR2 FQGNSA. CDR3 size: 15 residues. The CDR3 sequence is CASSLGTGTFYEQYF. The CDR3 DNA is TGTGCCAGCAGCTTAGGGACAGGGACTTTCTACGAGCAGTACTTC.

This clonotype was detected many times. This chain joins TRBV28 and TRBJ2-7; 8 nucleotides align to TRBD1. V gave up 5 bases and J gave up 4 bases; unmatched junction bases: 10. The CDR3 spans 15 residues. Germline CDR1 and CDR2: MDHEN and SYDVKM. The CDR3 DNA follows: TGTGCCAGCAGTCCCACCGGACAGGGCGAATACGAGCAGTACTTC. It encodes CASSPTGQGEYEQYF.

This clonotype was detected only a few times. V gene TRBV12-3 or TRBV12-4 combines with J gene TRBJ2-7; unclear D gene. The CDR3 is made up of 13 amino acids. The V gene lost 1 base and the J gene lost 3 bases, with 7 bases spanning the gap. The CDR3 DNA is TGTGCCAGCAGTTTAGAACGGAACTACGAGCAGTACTTC. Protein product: CASSLERNYEQYF.

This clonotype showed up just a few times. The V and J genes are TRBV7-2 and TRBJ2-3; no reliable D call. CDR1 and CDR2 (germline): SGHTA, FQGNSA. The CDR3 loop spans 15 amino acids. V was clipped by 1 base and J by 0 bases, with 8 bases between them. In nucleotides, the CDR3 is TGTGCCAGCAGCTTAGACCGGAGAAGCACAGATACGCAGTATTTT. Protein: CASSLDRRSTDTQYF.

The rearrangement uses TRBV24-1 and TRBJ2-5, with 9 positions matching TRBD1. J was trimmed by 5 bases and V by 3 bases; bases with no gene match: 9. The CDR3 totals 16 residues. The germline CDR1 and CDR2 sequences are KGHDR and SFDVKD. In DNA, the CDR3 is TGTGCCACCAGTGATGGGGGAACAGGGGGCGCGGAGACCCAGTACTTC. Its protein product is CATSDGGTGGAETQYF.

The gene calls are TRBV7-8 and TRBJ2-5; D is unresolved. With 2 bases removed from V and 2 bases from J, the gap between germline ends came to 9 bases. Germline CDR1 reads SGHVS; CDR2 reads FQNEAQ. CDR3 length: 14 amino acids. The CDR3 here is CASSLLSRQETQYF. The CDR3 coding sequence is TGTGCCAGCAGCTTATTGTCCAGGCAAGAGACCCAGTACTTC.

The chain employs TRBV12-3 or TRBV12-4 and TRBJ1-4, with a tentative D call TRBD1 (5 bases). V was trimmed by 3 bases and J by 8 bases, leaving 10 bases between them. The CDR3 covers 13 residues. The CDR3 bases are TGTGCCAGCAGTTTTAGGGGCCACGAAAAACTGTTTTTT. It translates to CASSFRGHEKLFF.